These 8 T cell receptor beta chains were all obtained from the same sample, sequenced in a study of T cells in Graves' hyperthyroidism and ophthalmopathy. From RNA transcripts, TCR beta CDR3 regions were amplified. Carried out on the TCR CDR3, a first-round RT-PCR used the HTBI primer set. MiXCR, applied by TCRdb to the multiplex PCR reads, yields one record per CDR3 protein. The top ten clones hold 5.8% of a sample with hundreds of thousands of distinct CDR3 sequences, around 14% of them seen once. Material for sequencing was blood. These receptors all come from a woman between 25 and 40 years old with Graves' hyperthyroidism that later progressed to Graves' ophthalmopathy.

This clonotype was seen at least ten times. V is TRBV11-2 and J is TRBJ1-5, with no clear D. Deletions cut 0 bases from V and 9 bases from J, with 6 bases between. Per germline, CDR1 SGHAT and CDR2 FQNNGV. The CDR3 is 12 residues long. The CDR3 region is CASSLDRGPQHF. The DNA of the CDR3 is TGTGCCAGCAGCTTAGATCGAGGGCCCCAGCATTTT.

A single count supports this clonotype. The rearrangement links TRBV6-5 to TRBJ2-3; maybe TRBD2 (6 bases). CDR3 length equals 15 residues. CDR1 is MNHEY, CDR2 SVGAGI, per germline. V dropped 0 bases and J dropped 2 bases, with 9 bases sitting between them. As DNA, the CDR3 is TGTGCCAGCAGTTACTCGCGGGAACCCACAGATACGCAGTATTTT. It yields the protein CASSYSREPTDTQYF.

This clonotype was detected ten times or more. The chain joins TRBV20-1 to TRBJ1-5, with TRBD1 matching over 8 bases. Germline CDR1 and CDR2: DFQATT and SNEGSKA (reference sequence). V lost 3 bases to trimming and J lost 1 base; unmatched junction nucleotides: 14. The CDR3 loop spans 18 amino acids. DNA for the CDR3: TGCAGTGCTAGGAGGGAGACAGGGGTGGGAATCAGCAATCAGCCCCAGCATTTT. Amino acid sequence: CSARRETGVGISNQPQHF.

This clonotype came up many times. V and J are TRBV7-2 and TRBJ2-7, with D perhaps TRBD1 or TRBD2 (5 bases each). This CDR3 region has 16 residues. Trimming stripped 3 bases from V and 1 base from J, with 16 bases between. Germline V gene lookup returns CDR1 SGHTA and CDR2 FQGNSA. The DNA of the CDR3 is TGTGCCAGCAGCTTCCAACCTAGGGACCTATCCTACGAGCAGTACTTC. This gives the protein CASSFQPRDLSYEQYF.

Here the CDR3 DNA reads TGTGCCAGCAGCTATGATAGCGGAGGGGGCACAGATACGCAGTATTTT. Translated, it gives CASSYDSGGGTDTQYF. J is TRBJ2-3 and V is TRBV7-2; D perhaps matches TRBD2 (6 bases). CDR1 and CDR2 from the germline V gene are SGHTA and FQGNSA. Deletions cut 4 bases from V and 1 base from J, with 15 bases between. CDR3 length: 16 residues.

This clonotype was detected many times. The J gene is TRBJ2-2, the V gene TRBV7-2, with 7 bases fitting TRBD2. This CDR3 contains 15 residues. Unmatched junction bases numbered 6, after V lost 3 bases and J lost 5 bases. Germline V gives CDR1 SGHTA, CDR2 FQGNSA. CDR3 nucleotide sequence: TGTGCCAGCAGCTTCCGGCGGGAGAGAACCGGGGAGCTGTTTTTT. Translation gives CASSFRRERTGELFF.

This clonotype was seen only a few times. The J gene is TRBJ1-5, the V gene TRBV6-9; perhaps TRBD1 as D (5 bases). Germline V gene data show CDR1 as MNHGY and CDR2 as SVAAGI. V lost 7 bases and J 5 bases, leaving 12 bases between the germline ends. This CDR3 is 13 amino acids long. CDR3 sequence: CASTEGLYQPQHF. In DNA, the CDR3 is TGTGCCAGCACGGAGGGGCTATATCAGCCCCAGCATTTT.

This clonotype has at least ten counts. This chain uses TRBV15 with TRBJ2-5, with a weak D call TRBD2 (5 bases). CDR1 LNHNV and CDR2 YYDKDF come from the germline V gene (reference sequence). This CDR3 has 11 residues. Trimming pared 8 bases from V and 5 bases from J, leaving 9 bases between. The CDR3 sequence: CATGETETQYF. In nucleotides, the CDR3 is TGTGCCACCGGGGAGACGGAGACCCAGTACTTC. Together with reference TRBV15 and TRBJ2-5, the CDR3 gives the full variable domain: DAMVIQNPRYQVTQFGKPVTLSCSQTLNHNVMYWYQQKSSQAPKLLFHYYDKDFNNEADTPDNFQSRRPNTSFCFLDIRSPGLGDTAMYLCATGETETQYFGPGTRLLVL.